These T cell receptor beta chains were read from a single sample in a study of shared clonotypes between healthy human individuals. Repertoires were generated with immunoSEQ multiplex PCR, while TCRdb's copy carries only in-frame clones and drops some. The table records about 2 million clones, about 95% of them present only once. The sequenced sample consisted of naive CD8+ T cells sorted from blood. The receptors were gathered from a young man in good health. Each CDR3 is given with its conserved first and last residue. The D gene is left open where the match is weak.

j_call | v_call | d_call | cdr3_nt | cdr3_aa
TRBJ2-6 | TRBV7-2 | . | TGTGCCAGCAGCTTAATAGGGCTTGGGGCCAACGTCCTGACTTTC | CASSLIGLGANVLTF
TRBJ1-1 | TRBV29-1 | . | TGCAGCGTCGAGACAGCGAACACTGAAGCTTTCTTT | CSVETANTEAFF
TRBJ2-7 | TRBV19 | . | TGTGCCAGTAGTATAACGGGCAACTCCTACGAGCAGTACTTC | CASSITGNSYEQYF
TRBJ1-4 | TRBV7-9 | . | TGTGCCAGCAGCTTAGAGGGAGAGAGGGAAAAACTGTTTTTT | CASSLEGEREKLFF
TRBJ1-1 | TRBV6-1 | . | TGTGCCAGCAGTGAGGGACCGCCGAACACTGAAGCTTTCTTT | CASSEGPPNTEAFF
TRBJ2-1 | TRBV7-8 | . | TGTGCCAGCAGCTTATTACAGACCTACAATGAGCAGTTCTTC | CASSLLQTYNEQFF
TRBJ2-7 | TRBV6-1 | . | TGTGCCAGCAGCGCACTCACAGGGTCCCACGAGCAGTACTTC | CASSALTGSHEQYF
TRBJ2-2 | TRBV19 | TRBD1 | TGTGCCAGTAATCTCGACAGGGAGTCCAACACCGGGGAGCTGTTTTTT | CASNLDRESNTGELFF
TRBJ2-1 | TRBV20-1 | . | TGCAGTGCTAGCACAGGCCATGAGCAGTTCTTC | CSASTGHEQFF
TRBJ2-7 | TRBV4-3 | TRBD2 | TGCGCCAGCAGCCAAGATTCGGGAGGGGGGCTCGTCGAGCAGTACTTC | CASSQDSGGGLVEQYF
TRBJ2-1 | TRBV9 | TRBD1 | TGTGCCAGCAGCGTTGGGGACAGGAACAATGAGCAGTTCTTC | CASSVGDRNNEQFF
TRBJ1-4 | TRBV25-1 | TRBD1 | TGTGCCAGCAGTGAATTATCGCAGGGGGCTAATGAAAAACTGTTTTTT | CASSELSQGANEKLFF
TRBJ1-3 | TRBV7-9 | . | TGTGCCAGCAGCTTACAGGGGTCGGAAAACACCATATATTTT | CASSLQGSENTIYF
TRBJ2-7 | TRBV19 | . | TGTGCCAGTAGTATGGGGCGGGGCTACGAGCAGTACTTC | CASSMGRGYEQYF
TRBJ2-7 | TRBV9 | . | TGTGCCAGCAGCGCCGGTGGGACTCCCTCCTACGAGCAGTACTTC | CASSAGGTPSYEQYF
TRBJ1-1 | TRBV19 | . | TGTGCCAGTAGTATAGGGGGCGTCGCGCGGGCTTTCTTT | CASSIGGVARAFF